This record covers a single T cell receptor beta chain. Its antigen is unidentified. Both 60 Vbeta primers and 13 Jbeta primers went into the PCR. This table comes from immunoSEQ multiplex PCR, and its TCRdb copy is limited to in-frame clones, with some not included. This table has more than 95,000 clones, 75% to 85% appearing once. These data originate in a study of cytomegalovirus exposure and HLA in healthy donors. Study-level background: Early released data comprised about 85 million unique TCRs from HLA-typed donors. General study findings and limits: For most TCR beta V segments, an earlier analysis put the productive rate at about 90% or about 30% of the time.

Everyone who donated was a healthy bone marrow donor. At sampling all donors were nominally healthy, likely with unrecorded immune exposures. Trimming cost V 3 bases and J 2 bases, with 16 bases left between them. Germline V gene sequence: CDR1 SGHRS, CDR2 YFSETQ. This CDR3 is 16 amino acids long. V usage is TRBV5-1 and J usage is TRBJ2-3, with D tentatively TRBD2 (6 bases). The clonotype originates from a man aged 50 or older in good health and CMV-seronegative. Sequenced sample: PBMCs. The CDR3 reads CASSYRRAENTDTQYF. The CDR3 coding sequence is TGCGCCAGCAGCTACCGGAGGGCAGAGAACACAGATACGCAGTATTTT.